The 21 T cell receptor beta chains given below trace back to one sample, sequenced in a study of shared T cell receptors in the human thymus. Profiled with immunoSEQ multiplex PCR; TCRdb holds only in-frame clones, not every one. Of 700,000 or so clones listed, 80% to 90% are singletons. The data also belong to a second study, concerning human thymus T cells.

Sequencing used thymocytes. The receptors stem from a girl less than two years old with a congenital heart defect.

This sequence joins TRBV5-5 and TRBJ2-1; 8 nucleotides line up with TRBD1. V was clipped by 0 bases and J by 7 bases; unmatched bases: 6. The CDR3 extends over 15 amino acids. In germline, CDR1 is SGHKS, CDR2 YYEKEE (reference sequence). This CDR3 reads CASSLGTGFWNEQFF. In DNA, the CDR3 is TGTGCCAGCAGCTTGGGGACAGGGTTCTGGAATGAGCAGTTCTTC. The whole variable domain, filled in from reference TRBV5-5 and TRBJ2-1, reads DAGVTQSPTHLIKTRGQQVTLRCSPISGHKSVSWYQQVLGQGPQFIFQYYEKEERGRGNFPDRFSARQFPNYSSELNVNALLLGDSALYLCASSLGTGFWNEQFFGPGTRLTVL.

The V gene is TRBV18, the J gene TRBJ2-7; 7 bases map to TRBD1. CDR3 size: 12 residues. Germline trimming cut 5 bases from V and 7 bases from J; bases unmatched to any gene: 5. In germline, CDR1 is KGHSH, CDR2 LQKENI. CDR3 sequence: CASSTTGLEQYF. CDR3 nucleotides: TGTGCCAGCTCAACGACAGGGCTGGAGCAGTACTTC.

The chain combines TRBV6-1 with TRBJ1-2; 7 nucleotides align to TRBD1. There are 14 residues in the CDR3. The ends lost 6 bases at V and 2 bases at J; junction bases unmatched: 6. Germline values: CDR1 MNHNS, CDR2 SASEGT. The CDR3, as DNA: TGTGCCAGCAGAAGGACAGGACCGAACTATGGCTACACCTTC. Encoded protein: CASRRTGPNYGYTF.

This chain links TRBV27 with TRBJ2-1; no clear D gene. Germline V gene data show CDR1 as MNHEY and CDR2 as SMNVEV (reference sequence). The CDR3 spans 17 residues. Trimming shortened V by 5 bases and J by 8 bases, and 25 bases separated the two germline ends. DNA of the CDR3: TGTGCCAGCAGTCGCCCCCCCACTCATACCACTCTCCATGAGCAGTTCTTC. Its translation: CASSRPPTHTTLHEQFF.

This clone was seen more than once but under ten times. This chain uses TRBV9 with TRBJ1-6, with 8 bases matching TRBD1. The J segment lost 10 bases and the V segment lost 4 bases, leaving 16 bases of the junction unmatched. The germline gives CDR1 SGDLS, CDR2 YYNGEE. This CDR3 comprises 17 residues. CDR3 region: CASSPPDGQGVNSPLHF. The CDR3 DNA reads TGTGCCAGCAGCCCCCCGGACGGACAGGGAGTGAACTCACCCCTCCACTTT.

The chain couples TRBV15 to TRBJ2-7, with TRBD2 matching over 8 bases. Trimming cost V 1 base and J 6 bases; bases outside gene matches: 17. CDR1 and CDR2 from the germline V gene are LNHNV and YYDKDF (reference sequence). The CDR3 is made up of 18 amino acids. CDR3 nucleotide sequence: TGTGCCACCAGCAGAGTTAAATTTGGTAGCGGGGTATCGGGCGAGCAGTACTTC. Amino acids: CATSRVKFGSGVSGEQYF. Looking up the rest from reference TRBV15 and TRBJ2-7 gives the full variable domain: DAMVIQNPRYQVTQFGKPVTLSCSQTLNHNVMYWYQQKSSQAPKLLFHYYDKDFNNEADTPDNFQSRRPNTSFCFLDIRSPGLGDTAMYLCATSRVKFGSGVSGEQYFGPGTRLTVT.

The chain is built from TRBV9 and TRBJ2-1, with D perhaps TRBD2 (6 bases). The CDR3 sequence is 21 residues long. Trimming shortened V by 4 bases and J by 0 bases, and 29 bases separated the two germline ends. Germline V CDR1 and CDR2: SGDLS, YYNGEE. The CDR3 coding sequence is TGTGCCAGCAGCCCTTGGTCCAGCTTGCCGGGAGAAAAGAGCTCCTACAATGAGCAGTTCTTC. Protein product: CASSPWSSLPGEKSSYNEQFF.

The chain couples TRBV6-5 to TRBJ1-5; TRBD1 might be the D (5 bases). Germline V gives CDR1 MNHEY, CDR2 SVGAGI. The CDR3 has 13 residues. Deletions cut 4 bases from V and 9 bases from J, with 13 bases between. CDR3 amino acids: CASSSGRGWPQHF. CDR3 nucleotide sequence: TGTGCCAGCAGTTCTGGAAGGGGTTGGCCCCAGCATTTT.

The V gene is TRBV5-1, the J gene TRBJ1-2, with D uncertain. CDR3 length: 16 amino acids. Germline assignment: CDR1 SGHRS and CDR2 YFSETQ. V lost 4 bases and J 3 bases, leaving 19 bases between the germline ends. CDR3 DNA sequence: TGCGCCAGCAGCCCTACGCCGACTAGGGCGCACTATGGCTACACCTTC. Its protein product is CASSPTPTRAHYGYTF.

V and J are TRBV9 and TRBJ2-1; maybe TRBD2 (7 bases). The germline CDR1 and CDR2 sequences are SGDLS and YYNGEE. Trimming pared 2 bases from V and 9 bases from J, leaving 24 bases between. The CDR3 runs 17 residues. The CDR3 DNA reads TGTGCCAGCAGCGTGGCTCTAGGGGGGGGCCGGGTGAGTGAGCAGTTCTTC. It is translated as CASSVALGGGRVSEQFF.

The chain combines TRBV4-3 with TRBJ2-5; D gene ambiguous. The length of the CDR3 is 17 residues. Trimming took 2 bases from V and 9 from J, leaving 25 bases between them. Per the germline V gene, CDR1 is LGHNA and CDR2 is YSLEER. CDR3: CASSQSIRRSLTAAQYF. The CDR3 DNA reads TGCGCCAGCAGCCAAAGTATAAGGCGCAGCCTGACTGCGGCCCAGTACTTC.

In its sample, this clone was seen once. This chain uses TRBV28 with TRBJ1-5; 7 nucleotides align to TRBD1. The CDR3 runs to 17 residues. Trimming at V came to 5 bases and at J to 0 bases, leaving 10 bases not matched to a gene. Germline V gene sequence: CDR1 MDHEN, CDR2 SYDVKM. CDR3 amino acids: CASSALDRRFSNQPQHF. The CDR3 DNA reads as TGTGCCAGCAGTGCCCTGGACAGGCGATTTAGCAATCAGCCCCAGCATTTT.

The chain is built from TRBV5-4 and TRBJ2-2; 11 bases are a match to TRBD1. The V and J ends lost 0 bases and 5 bases, in that order; junction bases with no gene match: 9. Looked up from germline, CDR1 is SGHNT and CDR2 is YYREEE (reference sequence). The CDR3 length is 18 residues. CDR3 loop: CASSLEDRGQKGTGELFF. The DNA for the CDR3 is TGTGCCAGCAGCTTGGAGGACAGGGGGCAAAAAGGGACCGGGGAGCTGTTTTTT.

The rearrangement joins TRBV6-6 to TRBJ1-1; possibly TRBD1 for D (6 bases). This CDR3 is built from 12 residues. Germline loops: CDR1 MNHNY, CDR2 SVGAGI (reference sequence). The germline V and J ends were trimmed by 5 bases and 11 bases, with 15 bases remaining between them. The CDR3: CASSPREGGAFF. The CDR3, as DNA: TGTGCCAGCAGTCCTAGAGAGGGGGGGGCTTTCTTT.

This clone appeared once. The V gene is TRBV5-1, the J gene TRBJ1-1; TRBD1 is a possible D gene (5 bases). The CDR3 has 17 amino acids. CDR1 and CDR2 from the germline V gene are SGHRS and YFSETQ. Trimming took off 4 bases at V and 0 bases at J, with 19 bases between the two ends. The CDR3, as DNA: TGCGCCAGCAGCCCCCGGCCTAGACAGCAAATGAACACTGAAGCTTTCTTT. Its protein is CASSPRPRQQMNTEAFF.

CDR3 sequence: CSVEGASGSAYGYTF. The CDR3 DNA reads as TGCAGCGTTGAGGGGGCATCGGGTTCCGCATATGGCTACACCTTC. The gene calls are TRBV29-1 and TRBJ1-2; perhaps TRBD1 as D (6 bases). Trimming pared 3 bases from V and 5 bases from J, leaving 19 bases between. Looked up from germline, CDR1 is SQVTM and CDR2 is ANQGSEA. The CDR3 is 15 amino acids.

The J gene is TRBJ2-5, the V gene TRBV5-1, with 10 bases fitting TRBD1. Germline V gives CDR1 SGHRS, CDR2 YFSETQ. V gave up 2 bases and J gave up 2 bases; unmatched junction bases: 15. This CDR3 has 19 residues. The CDR3 DNA sequence: TGCGCCAGCAGCTTTATAGCGGGACAGGGGATCAGTAATCAAGAGACCCAGTACTTC. It yields the protein CASSFIAGQGISNQETQYF.

The rearrangement joins TRBV9 to TRBJ1-2; TRBD1 agrees at 7 bases. Germline V gene data show CDR1 as SGDLS and CDR2 as YYNGEE. The CDR3 contains 14 residues. With V trimmed by 0 bases and J by 6 bases, 5 bases remained unmatched. CDR3 sequence: CASSVVVGGHGYTF. CDR3 DNA: TGTGCCAGCAGCGTAGTGGTAGGGGGCCATGGCTACACCTTC.

V and J are TRBV5-8 and TRBJ2-7; 9 nucleotides line up with TRBD1. CDR3 length: 13 amino acids. The J segment lost 4 bases and the V segment lost 4 bases, leaving 3 bases of the junction unmatched. CDR1 is SGHTS, CDR2 YDEGEE, per germline. The CDR3 nucleotides are TGTGCCAGCAGCGGGACAGGGAGGTACGAGCAGTACTTC. This encodes CASSGTGRYEQYF.

The chain joins TRBV5-6 to TRBJ1-4, with D perhaps TRBD1 (6 bases). This CDR3 has 14 residues. Trimming shortened V by 1 base and J by 3 bases, and 7 bases separated the two germline ends. Looked up from germline, CDR1 is SGHDT and CDR2 is YYEEEE. The CDR3 protein is CASSLTGPNEKLFF. In DNA form, the CDR3 reads TGTGCCAGCAGCTTGACAGGGCCTAATGAAAAACTGTTTTTT. The full variable domain, in which reference TRBV5-6 and TRBJ1-4 provide the parts outside the CDR3, is DAGVTQSPTHLIKTRGQQVTLRCSPKSGHDTVSWYQQALGQGPQFIFQYYEEEERQRGNFPDRFSGHQFPNYSSELNVNALLLGDSALYLCASSLTGPNEKLFFGSGTQLSVL.

This clone was counted a single time. The gene calls are TRBV10-1 and TRBJ2-7; 8 bases line up with TRBD1. The CDR3 length is 13 residues. CDR1 and CDR2 (germline): WNHNN, SYGVQD (reference sequence). The ends lost 5 bases at V and 4 bases at J; junction bases unmatched: 4. DNA of the CDR3: TGCGCCAGCAGTTTTCACAGGGGGTACGAGCAGTACTTC. It codes for CASSFHRGYEQYF.